The next 27 T cell receptor beta chains were all read from a single sample in a study of blood T cell repertoires in COVID-19. The assay was immunoSEQ multiplex PCR, and TCRdb's table has in-frame clones only and misses some. The top ten clones hold 3.4% of a sample with about 140,000 clones, just under 85% of them seen once. Sequencing was performed on PBMCs or T cells enriched from blood (not recorded which). The receptors derive from a woman in her forties or fifties with acute COVID-19.

The chain uses TRBV24-1 and TRBJ2-7, with D possibly matching TRBD1 (6 bases). Germline CDR1 is KGHDR and CDR2 is SFDVKD. The CDR3 totals 15 residues. The V and J ends lost 0 bases and 5 bases respectively, with 13 bases between them. This CDR3 is CATSDLQDSHNEQYF. The CDR3 nucleotides read TGTGCCACCAGTGATTTGCAGGACAGTCACAACGAGCAGTACTTC.

This clone is a singleton in its sample. V is TRBV4-1 and J is TRBJ1-3, with TRBD1 identical over 9 bases. Germline CDR1 is MGHRA and CDR2 is YSYEKL. The CDR3 covers 16 residues. Trimming cost V 3 bases and J 8 bases; bases outside gene matches: 11. CDR3 bases: TGCGCCAGCAGCCACGCTTCGACAGGGGGGCAGGACACCATATATTTT. It translates to CASSHASTGGQDTIYF.

This chain uses TRBV2 with TRBJ2-2, with a possible D match to TRBD1 (5 bases). This CDR3 is built from 15 residues. The germline V and J ends were trimmed by 4 bases and 2 bases, with 11 bases remaining between them. Germline loops: CDR1 SNHLY, CDR2 FYNNEI. The CDR3 sequence is CASSVRQGNTGELFF. The CDR3 region has the DNA TGTGCCAGCAGTGTTAGGCAGGGAAACACCGGGGAGCTGTTTTTT. The full variable domain, completed using reference TRBV2 and TRBJ2-2, is EPEVTQTPSHQVTQMGQEVILRCVPISNHLYFYWYRQILGQKVEFLVSFYNNEISEKSEIFDDQFSVERPDGSNFTLKIRSTKLEDSAMYFCASSVRQGNTGELFFGEGSRLTVL.

The rearrangement uses TRBV24-1 and TRBJ2-1; no clear D. V was trimmed by 7 bases and J by 2 bases, leaving 8 bases between them. This CDR3 contains 13 residues. Germline V gives CDR1 KGHDR, CDR2 SFDVKD. This chain's CDR3 is CATSLTAYNEQFF. The CDR3 nucleotides read TGTGCCACCAGCCTCACAGCCTACAATGAGCAGTTCTTC.

The chain recombines TRBV11-2 with TRBJ1-5; tentatively, D is TRBD1 (5 bases). The CDR3 consists of 17 residues. Germline V gene lookup returns CDR1 SGHAT and CDR2 FQNNGV. The ends were cut back, 0 bases at V and 4 bases at J, with 16 bases in the middle. As DNA, the CDR3 is TGTGCCAGCAGCTTAGATCGTGGTAGGGCAGGGAATCAGCCCCAGCATTTT. Protein product: CASSLDRGRAGNQPQHF.

J is TRBJ1-2 and V is TRBV19, with 9 bases fitting TRBD1. Germline lookup yields CDR1 LNHDA and CDR2 SQIVND (reference sequence). Trimming at V came to 0 bases and at J to 4 bases, leaving 9 bases not matched to a gene. This CDR3 is built from 17 residues. The CDR3 sequence is CASSIDVGQGFTYGYTF. The CDR3 nucleotides are TGTGCCAGTAGTATAGATGTGGGACAGGGCTTTACCTATGGCTACACCTTC.

This clone has a single count. The chain carries TRBV2 and TRBJ1-2; D perhaps matches TRBD1 (6 bases). Germline V gene lookup returns CDR1 SNHLY and CDR2 FYNNEI. With 1 base removed from V and 13 bases from J, the gap between germline ends came to 19 bases. This CDR3 is 14 amino acids long. The chain's CDR3 is CASSEGWGTLRRTF. The CDR3 DNA sequence: TGTGCCAGCAGTGAAGGTTGGGGGACACTCCGGCGCACCTTC.

The chain is built from TRBV7-8 and TRBJ1-2; D call uncertain. The V gene's germline CDR1 is SGHVS and CDR2 FQNEAQ. The CDR3 runs 15 residues. V gave up 5 bases and J gave up 3 bases, with 16 bases separating them. The CDR3 region is CASSPANEAYYGYTF. CDR3 bases: TGTGCCAGCAGCCCGGCCAACGAGGCTTACTATGGCTACACCTTC.

The rearrangement joins TRBV2 to TRBJ1-6; TRBD1 aligns across 10 bases. The CDR3 runs to 15 residues. The germline V gene encodes CDR1 SNHLY and CDR2 FYNNEI. Germline trimming cut 4 bases from V and 5 bases from J; bases unmatched to any gene: 2. The CDR3 sequence is CASSGQGANNSPLHF. DNA for the CDR3: TGTGCCAGCAGTGGACAGGGGGCGAATAATTCACCCCTCCACTTT. Filled out from reference TRBV2 and TRBJ1-6, the complete variable domain reads EPEVTQTPSHQVTQMGQEVILRCVPISNHLYFYWYRQILGQKVEFLVSFYNNEISEKSEIFDDQFSVERPDGSNFTLKIRSTKLEDSAMYFCASSGQGANNSPLHFGNGTRLTVT.

The chain recombines TRBV7-2 with TRBJ2-1, with D possibly matching TRBD2 (5 bases). With 1 base removed from V and 5 bases from J, the gap between germline ends came to 9 bases. The CDR3 is 14 amino acids. Germline-derived CDR1 and CDR2 are SGHTA and FQGNSA. The chain's CDR3 is CASSLELGNNEQFF. Written as DNA, the CDR3 is TGTGCCAGCAGCTTAGAACTAGGGAACAATGAGCAGTTCTTC.

This clone was seen just once. The rearrangement links TRBV28 to TRBJ2-7; D might be TRBD1 (6 bases). Per the germline V gene, CDR1 is MDHEN and CDR2 is SYDVKM. V lost 3 bases and J 1 base, leaving 16 bases between the germline ends. The length of the CDR3 is 16 residues. Here the CDR3 DNA reads TGTGCCAGCAGTTTTCACACAGGGATTAGGTCCTACGAGCAGTACTTC. It is translated as CASSFHTGIRSYEQYF.

The chain's CDR3 is CASSLRGSTGELFF. CDR3 bases: TGTGCCAGCAGCTTACGGGGGAGTACCGGGGAGCTGTTTTTT. The V gene is TRBV7-3, the J gene TRBJ2-2; a possible D gene is TRBD2 (6 bases). The CDR3 loop spans 14 amino acids. Germline V gene sequence: CDR1 SGHTA, CDR2 FQGTGA. V was shortened by 2 bases and J by 5 bases, with 9 bases between the two germline ends.

The V call is TRBV24-1, the J call TRBJ2-7, with TRBD2 as a possible D gene (6 bases). Germline V lookup: CDR1 KGHDR, CDR2 SFDVKD. The V end was cut by 9 bases, the J end by 3 bases, with 14 bases between. CDR3 length: 13 residues. The CDR3 sequence: CATCASGDYEQYF. The CDR3 nucleotides are TGTGCCACCTGCGCGTCGGGGGACTACGAGCAGTACTTC.

This clone turned up a few times. This chain connects TRBV6-2 or TRBV6-3 to TRBJ2-1, with TRBD2 matching over 13 bases. This CDR3 spans 14 amino acids. Looked up from germline, CDR1 is MNHEY and CDR2 is SVGEGT. V dropped 5 bases and J dropped 6; count of bases not matched to a gene: 1. Written as DNA, the CDR3 is TGTGCCAGCAGTGGGACTAGCGGGACCAATGAGCAGTTCTTC. Translated, it gives CASSGTSGTNEQFF.

The chain has TRBV3-1 (or the pseudogene TRBV3-2) and TRBJ2-3, with 7 positions matching TRBD2. Germline V gene lookup returns CDR1 LGHDT and CDR2 YNNKEL (reference sequence). The CDR3 is 16 amino acids. V was clipped by 4 bases and J by 2 bases; unmatched bases: 9. CDR3 residues: CASSPRAGEYTDTQYF. CDR3 sequence (DNA): TGTGCCAGCAGCCCTCGGGCGGGGGAATACACAGATACGCAGTATTTT.

This chain connects TRBV7-9 to TRBJ2-2; 8 bases are shared with TRBD1. The germline CDR1 and CDR2 sequences are SEHNR and FQNEAQ (reference sequence). V lost 1 base and J lost 16; bases outside the gene matches: 11. This CDR3 is 14 amino acids long. The CDR3 DNA sequence: TGTGCCAGCAGCTTAGGGTTTGGACAGGGTGGAACGTTTTTT. It specifies CASSLGFGQGGTFF. Supplemented by reference TRBV7-9 and TRBJ2-2, the full variable domain reads DTGVSQNPRHKITKRGQNVTFRCDPISEHNRLYWYRQTLGQGPEFLTYFQNEAQLEKSRLLSDRFSAERPKGSFSTLEIQRTEQGDSAMYLCASSLGFGQGGTFFGEGSRLTVL.

The rearrangement uses TRBV10-2 and TRBJ2-7; D possibly corresponds to TRBD2 (6 bases). CDR3 size: 17 residues. Germline V gene sequence: CDR1 WSHSY, CDR2 SAAADI. The V end was cut by 6 bases, the J end by 2 bases, with 23 bases between. CDR3 nucleotides: TGCGCCAGCAGCTACATACTATTAGCGGAGTTAGCCTACGAGCAGTACTTC. It specifies CASSYILLAELAYEQYF.

V usage is TRBV29-1 and J usage is TRBJ2-5, with D possibly being TRBD2 (5 bases). The CDR3 has 15 residues. V dropped 1 base and J dropped 3 bases, with 15 bases sitting between them. CDR1 is SQVTM, CDR2 ANQGSEA, per germline. Here the CDR3 reads CSVEGVGQREETQYF. The CDR3 DNA follows: TGCAGCGTTGAAGGGGTAGGGCAGAGGGAAGAGACCCAGTACTTC.

The V call is TRBV13, the J call TRBJ2-1; TRBD2 matches at 8 bases. Unmatched junction bases numbered 14, after V lost 4 bases and J lost 0 bases. The CDR3 runs 19 residues. CDR1 is PRHDT and CDR2 is FYEKMQ in the germline V gene (reference sequence). The CDR3 DNA is TGTGCCAGCAGCTCCCGAGGACTAGCTCGGGGTAGCTCCTACAATGAGCAGTTCTTC. Residues: CASSSRGLARGSSYNEQFF.

This chain connects TRBV5-1 to TRBJ1-4; no firm D call. Germline V gives CDR1 SGHRS, CDR2 YFSETQ. The CDR3 length is 18 residues. Trimming left V 4 bases short and J 0 bases short, with 19 bases between. Here the CDR3 DNA reads TGCGCCAGCAGCCGGGCCGAGTTCGGGGTTGCAACTAATGAAAAACTGTTTTTT. This translates into CASSRAEFGVATNEKLFF.

The CDR3 bases are TGTGCCAGTAGTATGCGTACCGGACCACCCCCCGGAGGTGAGCAGTTCTTC. Its translation is CASSMRTGPPPGGEQFF. V is TRBV19 and J is TRBJ2-1; tentative D call: TRBD2 (5 bases). The germline gives CDR1 LNHDA, CDR2 SQIVND (reference sequence). There are 17 residues in the CDR3. V lost 3 bases and J lost 9, with 24 bases in between.

J is TRBJ2-3 and V is TRBV7-2, with TRBD2 matching 7 bases. The CDR3 spans 19 residues. V lost 0 bases and J lost 3; bases outside the gene matches: 15. Germline V gene sequence: CDR1 SGHTA, CDR2 FQGNSA. The CDR3 DNA follows: TGTGCCAGCAGCTTAGCGCCTGTATATGCGGGAGCGGCGACAGATACGCAGTATTTT. This encodes CASSLAPVYAGAATDTQYF.

The chain couples TRBV27 to TRBJ2-2; 8 bases are shared with TRBD1. Germline CDR1 and CDR2: MNHEY and SMNVEV (reference sequence). This CDR3 has 15 residues. Trimming at V came to 11 bases and at J to 4 bases, leaving 12 bases not matched to a gene. This CDR3 is CAVRTGFAGTGELFF. The CDR3 nucleotides are TGTGCCGTCCGGACAGGGTTCGCTGGCACCGGGGAGCTGTTTTTT.

The chain couples TRBV27 to TRBJ2-7; maybe TRBD1 (6 bases). This CDR3 has 15 amino acids. Deletions cut 6 bases from V and 3 bases from J, with 18 bases between. In germline, CDR1 is MNHEY, CDR2 SMNVEV (reference sequence). This CDR3 is CASSRVGAQNYEQYF. In nucleotides, the CDR3 is TGTGCCAGCAGCAGAGTGGGGGCCCAGAACTACGAGCAGTACTTC.

The chain has TRBV12-5 and TRBJ2-5; 8 nucleotides agree with TRBD2. Germline assignment: CDR1 LGHNT and CDR2 FRNRAP. V gave up 5 bases and J gave up 7 bases; unmatched junction bases: 12. This CDR3 region has 15 residues. The CDR3 bases are TGTGCTAGTGGTCACGATAGCGGGGCGCGGGGGACCCAGTACTTC. This sequence encodes CASGHDSGARGTQYF.

The chain uses TRBV5-1 and TRBJ1-2, with 10 positions matching TRBD1. The J segment lost 3 bases and the V segment lost 6 bases, leaving 8 bases of the junction unmatched. Germline V gene data show CDR1 as SGHRS and CDR2 as YFSETQ. CDR3 length equals 15 residues. In nucleotides, the CDR3 is TGCGCCAGCACCCCGTTAGGACAGGGGGACTATGGCTACACCTTC. Translated, it gives CASTPLGQGDYGYTF.

V gene TRBV9 combines with J gene TRBJ1-2, with 7 bases matching TRBD1. V was pared by 3 bases and J by 4 bases, with 9 bases of the junction left unmatched. Germline V gene sequence: CDR1 SGDLS, CDR2 YYNGEE. There are 15 residues in the CDR3. CDR3: CASSETPGTAYGYTF. In nucleotides, the CDR3 is TGTGCCAGCAGCGAGACCCCAGGGACAGCCTATGGCTACACCTTC.